Shown below are 5 T cell receptor beta chains from a single sample sequenced in a study of spatial heterogeneity in lung cancer. TCRdb used MiXCR to reprocess the 5' RACE reads, holding one entry per CDR3 protein. This sample carries some 4,000 distinct CDR3 sequences, over 7% of them seen once, and the ten largest clones take more than 13%. Study results and caveats: Tumor mutation count correlated with how many alpha and beta TCRs expanded intratumorally.

These receptors' targets are unknown. Time point indicated: sample taken at primary tumor resection. Source: lung tumor tissue, taken at surgery. The receptors were sampled from a male donor with early-stage non-small cell lung cancer.

This clonotype is classed as medium-sized. This chain joins TRBV6-6 and TRBJ2-2, with D hard to call. The germline gives CDR1 MNHNY, CDR2 SVGAGI (reference sequence). Deletions cut 3 bases from V and 6 bases from J, with 5 bases between. The CDR3 has 12 amino acids. The CDR3 DNA reads TGTGCCAGCAGTTATTTCCCCGGGGAGCTGTTTTTT. It encodes CASSYFPGELFF.

This clonotype was counted at least ten times. The V and J genes are TRBV4-3 and TRBJ2-3, with 7 bases aligning to TRBD2. This CDR3 comprises 13 residues. Germline lookup yields CDR1 LGHNA and CDR2 YSLEER. The J segment lost 9 bases and the V segment lost 1 base, leaving 4 bases of the junction unmatched. The CDR3 DNA is TGCGCCAGCAGCCAAGGTTGGGGGGGAACGCAGTATTTT. It specifies CASSQGWGGTQYF.

This clonotype is labeled as medium-sized. This rearrangement joins TRBV6-5 to TRBJ1-3; 7 bases are a match to TRBD1. J lost 4 bases, V lost 5 bases, and 2 bases had no gene match. The CDR3 covers 13 residues. Germline assignment: CDR1 MNHEY and CDR2 SVGAGI. This chain's CDR3 is CASSARGGNTIYF. CDR3 nucleotide sequence: TGTGCCAGCAGTGCCAGGGGGGGAAACACCATATATTTT.

The J gene is TRBJ2-1, the V gene TRBV7-9; 7 nucleotides align to TRBD2. Looked up from germline, CDR1 is SEHNR and CDR2 is FQNEAQ (reference sequence). This CDR3 has 15 residues. V was clipped by 3 bases and J by 8 bases; unmatched bases: 10. This CDR3 is CASSFVSQRGDEQFF. CDR3 nucleotide sequence: TGTGCCAGCAGCTTTGTGTCTCAACGGGGGGATGAGCAGTTCTTC.

In its sample, this clonotype ranks as medium-sized (0.01 to 0.1%). This chain uses TRBV4-2 with TRBJ2-7, with 8 nucleotides matching TRBD1. The CDR3 has 14 residues. The junction had 2 bases not matched to a gene; V was cut back by 1 base and J by 3 bases. Germline V gene lookup returns CDR1 LGHNA and CDR2 YNFKEQ. CDR3 DNA: TGTGCCAGCAGCCAAGTCGGACAGGGCTACGAGCAGTACTTC. Translating it yields CASSQVGQGYEQYF.